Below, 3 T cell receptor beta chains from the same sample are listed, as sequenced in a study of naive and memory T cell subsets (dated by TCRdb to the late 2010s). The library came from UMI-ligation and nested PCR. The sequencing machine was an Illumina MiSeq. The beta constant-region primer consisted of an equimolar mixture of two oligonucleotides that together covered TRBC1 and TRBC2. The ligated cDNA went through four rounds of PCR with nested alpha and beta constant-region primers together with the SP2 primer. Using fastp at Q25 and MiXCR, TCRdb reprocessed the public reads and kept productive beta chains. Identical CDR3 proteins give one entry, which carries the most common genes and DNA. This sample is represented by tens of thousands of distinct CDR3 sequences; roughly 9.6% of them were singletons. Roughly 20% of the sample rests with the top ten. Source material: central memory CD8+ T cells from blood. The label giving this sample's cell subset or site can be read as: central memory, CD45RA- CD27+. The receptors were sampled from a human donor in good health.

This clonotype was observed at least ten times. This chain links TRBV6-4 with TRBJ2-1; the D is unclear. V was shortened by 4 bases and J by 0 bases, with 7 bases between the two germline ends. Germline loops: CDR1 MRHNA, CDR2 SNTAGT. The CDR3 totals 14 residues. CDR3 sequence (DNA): TGTGCCAGCAGTGCCCAGAGCTCCTACAATGAGCAGTTCTTC. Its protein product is CASSAQSSYNEQFF.

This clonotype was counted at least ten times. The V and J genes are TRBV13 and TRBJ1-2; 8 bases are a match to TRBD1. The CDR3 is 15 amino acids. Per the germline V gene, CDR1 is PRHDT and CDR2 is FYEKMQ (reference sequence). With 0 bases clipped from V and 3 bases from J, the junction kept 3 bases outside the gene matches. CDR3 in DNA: TGTGCCAGCAGCTTAGGCAGGGGGCTTGACTATGGCTACACCTTC. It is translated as CASSLGRGLDYGYTF.

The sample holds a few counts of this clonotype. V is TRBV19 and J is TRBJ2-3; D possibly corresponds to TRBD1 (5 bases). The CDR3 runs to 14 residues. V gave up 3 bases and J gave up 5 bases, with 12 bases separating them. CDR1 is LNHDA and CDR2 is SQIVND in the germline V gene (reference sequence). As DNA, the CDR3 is TGTGCCAGTAGTATCCATGGGGCTGGAGATACGCAGTATTTT. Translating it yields CASSIHGAGDTQYF.